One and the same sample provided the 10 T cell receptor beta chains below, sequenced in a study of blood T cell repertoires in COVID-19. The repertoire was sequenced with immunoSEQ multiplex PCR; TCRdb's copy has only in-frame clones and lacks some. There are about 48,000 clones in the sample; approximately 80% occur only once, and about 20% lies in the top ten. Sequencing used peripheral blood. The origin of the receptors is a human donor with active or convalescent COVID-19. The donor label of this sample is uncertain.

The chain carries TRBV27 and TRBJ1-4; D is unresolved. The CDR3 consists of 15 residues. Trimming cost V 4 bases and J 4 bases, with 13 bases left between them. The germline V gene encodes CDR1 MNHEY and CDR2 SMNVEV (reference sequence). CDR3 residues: CASSSPLGHNEKLFF. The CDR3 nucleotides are TGTGCCAGCAGTTCCCCCCTAGGCCATAATGAAAAACTGTTTTTT.

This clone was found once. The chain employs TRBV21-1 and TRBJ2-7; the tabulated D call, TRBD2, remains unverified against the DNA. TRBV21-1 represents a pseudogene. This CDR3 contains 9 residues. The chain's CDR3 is CASLYEQYF. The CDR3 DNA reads TGTGCCAGCCTCTACGAGCAGTACTTC.

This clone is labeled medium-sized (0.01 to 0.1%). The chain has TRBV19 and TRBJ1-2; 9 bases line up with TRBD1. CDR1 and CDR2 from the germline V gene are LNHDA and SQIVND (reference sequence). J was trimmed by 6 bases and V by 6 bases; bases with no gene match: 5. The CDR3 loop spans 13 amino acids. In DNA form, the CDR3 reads TGTGCCAGTAGCACGACAGGGGGTGATGGCTACACCTTC. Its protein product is CASSTTGGDGYTF. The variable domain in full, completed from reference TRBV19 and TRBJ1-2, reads DGGITQSPKYLFRKEGQNVTLSCEQNLNHDAMYWYRQDPGQGLRLIYYSQIVNDFQKGDIAEGYSVSREKKESFPLTVTSAQKNPTAFYLCASSTTGGDGYTFGSGTRLTVV.

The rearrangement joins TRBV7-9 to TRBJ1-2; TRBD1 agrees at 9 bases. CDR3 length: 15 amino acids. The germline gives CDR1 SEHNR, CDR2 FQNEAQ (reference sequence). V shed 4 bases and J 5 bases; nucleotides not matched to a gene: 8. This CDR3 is CASSSGTGSRYGYTF. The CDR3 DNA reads TGTGCCAGCAGCTCGGGGACAGGGTCGAGATATGGCTACACCTTC.

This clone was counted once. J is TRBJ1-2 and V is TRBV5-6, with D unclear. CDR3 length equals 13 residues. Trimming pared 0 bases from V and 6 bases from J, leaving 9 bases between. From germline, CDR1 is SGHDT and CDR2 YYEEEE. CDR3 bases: TGTGCCAGCAGCTTGGAGAGGGTGGATGGCTACACCTTC. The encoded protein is CASSLERVDGYTF.

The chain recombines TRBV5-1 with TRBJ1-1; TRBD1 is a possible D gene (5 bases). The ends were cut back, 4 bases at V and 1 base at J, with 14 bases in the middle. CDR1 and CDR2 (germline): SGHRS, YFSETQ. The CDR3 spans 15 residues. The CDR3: CASSPQTVRNTEAFF. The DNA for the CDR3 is TGCGCCAGCAGCCCTCAGACAGTTCGGAACACTGAAGCTTTCTTT. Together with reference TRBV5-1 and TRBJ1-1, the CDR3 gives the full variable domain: KAGVTQTPRYLIKTRGQQVTLSCSPISGHRSVSWYQQTPGQGLQFLFEYFSETQRNKGNFPGRFSGRQFSNSRSEMNVSTLELGDSALYLCASSPQTVRNTEAFFGQGTRLTVV.

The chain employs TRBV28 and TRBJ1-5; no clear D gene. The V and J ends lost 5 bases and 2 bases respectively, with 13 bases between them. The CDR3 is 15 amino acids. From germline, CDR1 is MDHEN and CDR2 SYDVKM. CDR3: CASSPRLSGNQPQHF. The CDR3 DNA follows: TGTGCCAGCAGTCCCAGGCTGTCAGGCAATCAGCCCCAGCATTTT.

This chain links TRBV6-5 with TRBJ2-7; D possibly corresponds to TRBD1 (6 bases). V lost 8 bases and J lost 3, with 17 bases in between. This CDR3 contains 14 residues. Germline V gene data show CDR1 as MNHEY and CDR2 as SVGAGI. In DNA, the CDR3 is TGTGCCAGCCAACCACAGGGAGCCGACTACGAGCAGTACTTC. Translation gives CASQPQGADYEQYF.

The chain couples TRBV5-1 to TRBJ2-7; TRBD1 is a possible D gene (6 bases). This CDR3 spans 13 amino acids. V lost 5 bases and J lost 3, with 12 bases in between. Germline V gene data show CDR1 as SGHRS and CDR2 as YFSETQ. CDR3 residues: CASRETGNYEQYF. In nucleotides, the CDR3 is TGCGCCAGCAGAGAGACAGGCAACTACGAGCAGTACTTC. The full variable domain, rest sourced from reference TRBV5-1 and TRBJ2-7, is KAGVTQTPRYLIKTRGQQVTLSCSPISGHRSVSWYQQTPGQGLQFLFEYFSETQRNKGNFPGRFSGRQFSNSRSEMNVSTLELGDSALYLCASRETGNYEQYFGPGTRLTVT.

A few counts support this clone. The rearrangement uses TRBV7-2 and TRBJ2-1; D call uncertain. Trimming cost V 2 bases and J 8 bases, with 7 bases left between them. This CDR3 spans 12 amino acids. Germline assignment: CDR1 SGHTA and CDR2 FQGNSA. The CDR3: CASSLTGDEQFF. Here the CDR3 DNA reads TGTGCCAGCAGCTTAACTGGTGATGAGCAGTTCTTC.